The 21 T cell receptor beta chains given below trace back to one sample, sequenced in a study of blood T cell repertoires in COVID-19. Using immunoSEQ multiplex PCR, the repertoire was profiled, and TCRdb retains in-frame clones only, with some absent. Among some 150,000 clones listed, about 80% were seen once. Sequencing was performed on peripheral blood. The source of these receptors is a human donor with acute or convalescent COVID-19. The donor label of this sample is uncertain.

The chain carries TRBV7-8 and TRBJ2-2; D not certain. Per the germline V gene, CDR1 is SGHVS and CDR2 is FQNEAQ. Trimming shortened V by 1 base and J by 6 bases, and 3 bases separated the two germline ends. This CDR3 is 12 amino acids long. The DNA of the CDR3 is TGTGCCAGCAGCTTAGTCTCCGGGGAGCTGTTTTTT. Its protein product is CASSLVSGELFF.

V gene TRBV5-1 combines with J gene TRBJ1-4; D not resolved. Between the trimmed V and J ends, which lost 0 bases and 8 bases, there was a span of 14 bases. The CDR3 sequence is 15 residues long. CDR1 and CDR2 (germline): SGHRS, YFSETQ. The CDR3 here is CASSLANQPGEKLFF. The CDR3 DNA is TGCGCCAGCAGCTTGGCGAATCAGCCGGGAGAAAAACTGTTTTTT.

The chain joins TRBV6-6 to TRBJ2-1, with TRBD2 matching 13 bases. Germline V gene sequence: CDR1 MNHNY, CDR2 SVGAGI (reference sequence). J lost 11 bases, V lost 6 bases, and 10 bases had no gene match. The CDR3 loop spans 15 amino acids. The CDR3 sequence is CASSGRGLAGEKQFF. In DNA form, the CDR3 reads TGTGCCAGCAGCGGCCGAGGACTAGCGGGGGAGAAGCAGTTCTTC.

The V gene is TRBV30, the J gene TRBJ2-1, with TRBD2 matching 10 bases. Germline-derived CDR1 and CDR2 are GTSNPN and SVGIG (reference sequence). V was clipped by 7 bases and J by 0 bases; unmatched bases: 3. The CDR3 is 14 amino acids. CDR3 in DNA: TGTGCCTTGAGCGGGAGGGTCTCCTACAATGAGCAGTTCTTC. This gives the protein CALSGRVSYNEQFF.

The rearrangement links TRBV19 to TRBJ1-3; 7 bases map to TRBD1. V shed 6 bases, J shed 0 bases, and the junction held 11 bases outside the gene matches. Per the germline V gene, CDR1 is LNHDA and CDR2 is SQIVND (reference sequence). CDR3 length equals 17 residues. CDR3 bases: TGTGCCAGTAGCATTATGACAGGGAGTTTCTCTGGAAACACCATATATTTT. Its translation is CASSIMTGSFSGNTIYF.

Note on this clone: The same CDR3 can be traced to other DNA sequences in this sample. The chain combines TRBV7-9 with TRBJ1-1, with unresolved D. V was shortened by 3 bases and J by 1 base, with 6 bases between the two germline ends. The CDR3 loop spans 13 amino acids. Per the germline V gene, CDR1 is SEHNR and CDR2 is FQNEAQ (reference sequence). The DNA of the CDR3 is TGTGCCAGCAGCTTGAAAGCGAACACTGAAGCTTTCTTT. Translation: CASSLKANTEAFF.

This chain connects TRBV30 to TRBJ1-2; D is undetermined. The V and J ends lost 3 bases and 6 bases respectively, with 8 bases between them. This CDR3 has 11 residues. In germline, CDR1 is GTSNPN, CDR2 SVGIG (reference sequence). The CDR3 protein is CAWSVRDGYTF. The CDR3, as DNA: TGTGCCTGGAGCGTAAGAGATGGCTACACCTTC. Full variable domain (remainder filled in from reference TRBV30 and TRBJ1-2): SQTIHQWPATLVQPVGSPLSLECTVEGTSNPNLYWYRQAAGRGLQLLFYSVGIGQISSEVPQNLSASRPQDRQFILSSKKLLLSDSGFYLCAWSVRDGYTFGSGTRLTVV.

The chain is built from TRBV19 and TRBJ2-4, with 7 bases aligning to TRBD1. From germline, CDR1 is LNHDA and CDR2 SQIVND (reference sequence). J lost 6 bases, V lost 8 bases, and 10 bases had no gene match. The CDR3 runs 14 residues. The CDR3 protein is CASGERGPGNIQYF. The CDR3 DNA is TGTGCCAGTGGAGAGAGGGGGCCTGGAAACATTCAGTACTTC.

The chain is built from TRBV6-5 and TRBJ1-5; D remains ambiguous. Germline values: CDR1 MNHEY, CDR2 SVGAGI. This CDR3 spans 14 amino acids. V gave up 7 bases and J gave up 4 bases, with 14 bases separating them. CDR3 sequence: CASTPSRLNQPQHF. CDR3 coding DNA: TGTGCCAGCACCCCATCCAGACTAAATCAGCCCCAGCATTTT.

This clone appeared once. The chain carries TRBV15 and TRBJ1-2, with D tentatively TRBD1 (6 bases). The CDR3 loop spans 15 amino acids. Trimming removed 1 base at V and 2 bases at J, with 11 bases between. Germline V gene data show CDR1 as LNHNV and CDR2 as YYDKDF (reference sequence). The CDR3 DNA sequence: TGTGCCACCAGCAGAGGCCCAGGGGAAAACTATGGCTACACCTTC. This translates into CATSRGPGENYGYTF. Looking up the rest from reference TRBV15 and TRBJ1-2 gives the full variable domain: DAMVIQNPRYQVTQFGKPVTLSCSQTLNHNVMYWYQQKSSQAPKLLFHYYDKDFNNEADTPDNFQSRRPNTSFCFLDIRSPGLGDTAMYLCATSRGPGENYGYTFGSGTRLTVV.

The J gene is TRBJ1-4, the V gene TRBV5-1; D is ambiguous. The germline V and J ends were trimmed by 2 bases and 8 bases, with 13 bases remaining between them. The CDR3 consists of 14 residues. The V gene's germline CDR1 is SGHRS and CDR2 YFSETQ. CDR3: CASSFGAGGEKLFF. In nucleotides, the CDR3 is TGCGCCAGCAGCTTCGGCGCAGGCGGGGAAAAACTGTTTTTT.

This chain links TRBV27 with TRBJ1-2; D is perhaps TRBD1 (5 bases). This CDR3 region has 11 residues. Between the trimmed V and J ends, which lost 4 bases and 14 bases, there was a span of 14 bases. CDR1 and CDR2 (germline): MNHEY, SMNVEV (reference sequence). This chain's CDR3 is CASSSSRGETF. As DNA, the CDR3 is TGTGCCAGCAGTTCGTCTCGGGGGGAAACCTTC.

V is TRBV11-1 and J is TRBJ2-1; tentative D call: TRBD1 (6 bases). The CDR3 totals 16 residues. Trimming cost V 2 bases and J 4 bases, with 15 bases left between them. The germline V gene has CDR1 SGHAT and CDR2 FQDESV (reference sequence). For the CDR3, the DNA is TGTGCCAGCAGCTTACGAGGAGCAGGGGTGTACAATGAGCAGTTCTTC. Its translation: CASSLRGAGVYNEQFF.

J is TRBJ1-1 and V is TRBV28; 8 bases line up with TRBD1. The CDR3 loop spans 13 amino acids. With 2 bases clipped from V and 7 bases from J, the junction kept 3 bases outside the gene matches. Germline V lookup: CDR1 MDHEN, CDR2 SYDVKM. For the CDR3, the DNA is TGTGCCAGCAGTTTACTCGGGACAGGTGAAGCTTTCTTT. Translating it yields CASSLLGTGEAFF.

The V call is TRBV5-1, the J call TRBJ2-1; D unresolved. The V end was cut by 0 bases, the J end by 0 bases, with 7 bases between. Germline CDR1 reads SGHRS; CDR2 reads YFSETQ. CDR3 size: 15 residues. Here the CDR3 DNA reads TGCGCCAGCAGCTTGGGTACGGGCTCCTACAATGAGCAGTTCTTC. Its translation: CASSLGTGSYNEQFF.

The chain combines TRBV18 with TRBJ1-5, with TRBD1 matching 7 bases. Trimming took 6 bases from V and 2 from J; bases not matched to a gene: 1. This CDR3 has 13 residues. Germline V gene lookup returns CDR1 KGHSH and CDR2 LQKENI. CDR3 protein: CASSGTGNQPQHF. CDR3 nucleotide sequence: TGTGCCAGCTCCGGGACAGGCAATCAGCCCCAGCATTTT.

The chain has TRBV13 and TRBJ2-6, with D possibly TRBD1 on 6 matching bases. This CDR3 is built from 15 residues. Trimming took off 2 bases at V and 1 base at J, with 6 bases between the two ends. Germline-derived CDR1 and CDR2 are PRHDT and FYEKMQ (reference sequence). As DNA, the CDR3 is TGTGCCAGCAGCTTACAGGGGTCTGGGGCCAACGTCCTGACTTTC. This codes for CASSLQGSGANVLTF.

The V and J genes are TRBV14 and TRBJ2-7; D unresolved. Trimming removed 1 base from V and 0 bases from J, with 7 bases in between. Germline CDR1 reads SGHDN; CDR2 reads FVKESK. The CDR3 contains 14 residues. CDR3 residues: CASSQVWASYEQYF. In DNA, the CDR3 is TGTGCCAGCAGCCAAGTTTGGGCCTCCTACGAGCAGTACTTC.

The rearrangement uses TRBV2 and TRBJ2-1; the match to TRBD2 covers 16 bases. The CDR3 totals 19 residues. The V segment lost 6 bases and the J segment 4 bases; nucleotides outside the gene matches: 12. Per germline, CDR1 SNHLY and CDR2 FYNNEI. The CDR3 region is CASRTLGTSGRAFYNEQFF. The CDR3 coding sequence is TGTGCCAGCAGGACCCTAGGGACTAGCGGGAGGGCTTTTTACAATGAGCAGTTCTTC.

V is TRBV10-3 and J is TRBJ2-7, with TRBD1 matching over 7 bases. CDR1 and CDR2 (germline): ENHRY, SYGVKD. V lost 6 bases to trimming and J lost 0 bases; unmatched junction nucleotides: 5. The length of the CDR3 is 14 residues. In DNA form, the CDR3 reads TGTGCCATCAGAACCGGGACAGACTCCTACGAGCAGTACTTC. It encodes CAIRTGTDSYEQYF.

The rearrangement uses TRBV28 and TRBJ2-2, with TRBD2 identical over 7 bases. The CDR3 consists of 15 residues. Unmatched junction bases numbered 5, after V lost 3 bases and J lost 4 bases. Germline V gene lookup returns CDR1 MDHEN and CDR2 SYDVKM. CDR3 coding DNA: TGTGCCAGCAGTTTTGCGGGAGAAGGCACCGGGGAGCTGTTTTTT. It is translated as CASSFAGEGTGELFF.